This T cell receptor beta chain was obtained from a study of cytomegalovirus exposure and HLA in healthy donors (TCRdb year 2017). The study in broad terms: An earlier analysis of approximately 550 of the donors reported 250 to 300 Gb of sequence data and some 100 million unique TCR beta sequences from about 200 million T cells. A later analysis re-examined previously published TCR beta repertoires from 600 to 700 donors and added high-resolution HLA genotyping to investigate patterns of TCR occurrence. HLA typing covered class I and class II loci at four-digit resolution. The number of donors typed differed by locus, with about 629-630 for A, B, C, DRB1 and DQB1, around 500 for DQA1, some 570 for DPA1, and some 440 for DPB1. The study was designed to test whether signatures of past pathogen exposure could be identified by cataloging public T cell receptors. Approximately 310 gigabases of sequencing data and around 85 million unique TCR sequences made up an early release that covered some 640 HLA-typed donors. All discovery cohort repertoires had been generated using a single sequencing platform. Because of strong linkage in the cohort, roughly five DR-DQ haplotypes were treated as single units for association and clustering. In a later genetic analysis, genome-wide SNP genotypes for about three fifths of the roughly 670 donors were used, and that subset was treated as a discovery cohort. Across around 400 genotyped donors of the cohort, an average of about 250,000 unique TCR beta nucleotide sequences per donor were sequenced, and 15% to 20% of those sequences were non-productive. In an earlier analysis of roughly 540 of the donors, high-throughput TCR beta sequencing was used to judge whether each TCR beta V gene segment behaved as functional or pseudogenic. Rather than using new phenotypic data, the later analysis identified candidate immune exposures from TCR beta sequences and from how often those sequences occurred across donors. Along with the roughly 670-subject first cohort, a separate validation cohort of roughly 110 different subjects was used. To predict cytomegalovirus infection status, the study brought together high-throughput TCR immunosequencing, statistical association of individual TCRs with disease status, and machine learning. The genetic ancestry cluster associated with self-reported Caucasian donors included about 81% of the approximately 410 genotyped donors. Donor age, sex, ethnicity and CMV serostatus were compiled alongside the repertoire data. The study used immunosequencing to profile the T cell repertoires of 666 subjects and linked those repertoires to cytomegalovirus serostatus.

The library relied on the immunoSEQ multiplex PCR assay. A mixture of 60 forward primers for TCR Vbeta segments and 13 reverse primers for TCR Jbeta segments was used in the multiplex PCR. Amplification of the CDR3 region of rearranged TCR beta genes was performed with a multiplex PCR assay on genomic DNA. The Illumina HiSeq System was used to sequence the amplified TCR beta libraries as 87-base-pair reads. The source study handled its data this way. In a later analysis, tens of millions of unique TCR beta chains were counted across the roughly 610 repertoires, and approximately 9.9 million of these chains were shared by at least two donors. Raw reads were error-corrected and collapsed into unique sequences by a nearest-neighbor algorithm in which closely related sequences were merged to remove PCR and sequencing errors. CDR3 sequences were aligned to IMGT reference sequences to assign V, D and J gene segments. Each retained sequence needed at least a six-nucleotide match to both a V gene segment and a J gene segment. Rearrangements were called productive when the CDR3 lacked stop codons and stayed in frame with V and J; all others were non-productive. Following IMGT convention, CDR3 was defined as the stretch from the second conserved V-encoded cysteine up to the conserved J-encoded phenylalanine. The earlier analysis of 450 to 750 of the donors excluded any sequence lacking an unambiguous match to a single V gene segment. An earlier analysis of 587 of the donors called V segments functional above 56.7% productive rearrangements and segregating when the between-donor standard deviation exceeded 5%. A statistical classification framework was built to diagnose cytomegalovirus status from the catalog of TCR beta chain sequences. A later analysis assigned V and J genes by comparing TCR nucleotide sequences with IMGT/GENE-DB human TR gene sequences. In a later analysis, CDR3 sequences and most-parsimonious VDJ recombination scenarios were assigned using the TCRdist pipeline. In a later analysis, each TCR beta chain was defined by its CDR3 amino acid sequence together with its V-gene family, and reads lacking a unique V-gene family were excluded. In a later analysis, approximately 640 highly shared, low-generation-probability nucleotide sequences were removed to address suspected cross-contamination and a sequencing artifact. In a later analysis, a clonal expansion index for each public chain was calculated from normalized within-repertoire ranks of inferred template counts. A later analysis computed generation probabilities with a VDJ recombination model fitted to out-of-frame rearrangements, and checked the results against IGoR. In a later analysis, hypergeometric tests were used to score TCR-TCR, TCR-HLA and TCR-CMV co-occurrence, with a repertoire-size bias correction applied to TCR pairs. In a later analysis, false discovery rates were estimated by permuting HLA or CMV assignments 20 times. A later analysis grouped co-occurring TCRs with DBSCAN, adding TCRdist sequence similarity when clustering within HLA-allele-positive subsets. Repertoires with fewer than 30,000 or more than 120,000 public chains were left out of co-occurrence clustering, as were about five repertoires with anomalous nucleotide sharing. TCRdb obtained this table from immuneACCESS and retained in-frame rearrangements with V and J assigned. These tables miss some clones; where compared with another copy, unresolved V genes account for less than half of the shortfall, and the remainder is unexplained. From that table come the V and J calls and clone size; the DNA was used to work out D and trimming. The record for this sample contains 200,000 to 250,000 clones. Of the sample, about 1% is held by the ten largest clones.

The CDR3 measures 14 amino acids from cysteine to phenylalanine. The entry retains the CDR3 DNA only, 42 bases that are in frame from base 1. Trimmed from V: 2 bases; trimmed from J: 5 bases; junction bases lacking a gene match: 1. CDR1 and CDR2 are drawn from the germline V gene: SGDLS, YYNGEE. Concerning this clone itself: The target of this receptor is not known.

The cohort consisted of 650 to 850 healthy bone marrow donors. At the time of sampling, all cohort members were nominally healthy, though unrecorded immune exposures were likely present. The donor was CMV seropositive and was included in the group of approximately 300 seropositive cohort members. A peripheral blood sample was provided by each donor, and peripheral blood mononuclear cells were used for TCR beta sequencing. Genomic DNA was extracted from the blood cell samples with the Qiagen DNeasy Blood Extraction Kit. The paper's findings and limits, for the study overall: For the cohort, immune exposure information was limited to CMV serostatus. A group of highly shared sequence variants was considered likely to be a technical artifact of the sequencing pipeline. Some IMGT-functional V segments, including TRBV6-2 and TRBV6-3, could not be distinguished by the 87-base-pair reads and were therefore excluded. Most TCR sequences were seen in very few donors, while some public TCRs were found in many individuals. In an earlier analysis of about 550 of the donors, most TCR beta V segments were observed in productive rearrangements about 87% or about 30% of the time, broadly matching IMGT annotations. Linkage disequilibrium might explain the correlated functional status among segregating V segments, but an unknown experimental factor could not be ruled out. The authors suggested that the approach could potentially be generalized to other disease states and immunological phenotypes. When HLA alleles, especially DR and DQ, strongly co-occurred, TCR associations were difficult to assign to individual alleles. According to a later genetic analysis, donors in an Asian-associated ancestry cluster had fewer N-insertions in productive TCRs than the roughly 700-donor mean. Seventeen rarely observed V segments, including chromosome 9 orphons, were excluded from the earlier analysis of some 590 of the donors because counts were too low. An association between a missense DCLRE1C variant and V-gene and J-gene trimming of TCR beta chains was found in a later genetic analysis and replicated in an independent cohort. A total of 150 to 200 TCR beta chains were listed by the study as associated with cytomegalovirus. Compared with equally common non-associated chains, HLA-associated TCR beta chains in a later analysis were more clonally expanded and had lower generation probabilities. According to a later analysis, parvovirus B19, influenza, CMV and Epstein-Barr virus appeared linked to several top co-occurrence clusters. According to a later analysis, most CMV-associated TCR beta chains appeared to be HLA-restricted, and the HLA associations seemed to be driven largely by CMV exposure. In a later analysis, the rate of TCR association differed among HLA loci, with DRB1 alleles having the most associated TCRs and HLA-C alleles having the fewest. Cytomegalovirus status was reported to be diagnosed by the classifier with high specificity and sensitivity in both the original and validation cohorts. Specific HLA alleles were associated with around 18,000 TCR beta sequences at a false discovery rate of 0.05 in a later analysis. Three of the identified cytomegalovirus-associated TCR beta chains were confirmed in vitro to be specific for cytomegalovirus antigens. The cohort was sequenced for TCR beta chains only, and without alpha or paired-chain data the features that could be detected were limited. A further reported finding was that TCR beta sequences accurately predicted the HLA-A and HLA-B alleles for most subjects in the first cohort. Roughly uniform sequencing depth across donors was assumed in presence/absence analyses, although this assumption may not hold. Because HLA typing was unavailable for some donors at each locus, only the typed subset was used in association tests.

This clonotype originated in a woman in her twenties or thirties in good health and CMV-seropositive. In this chain, TRBV9 is recombined with TRBJ2-1, and TRBD2 aligns with 10 junction nucleotides. The sample taken for sequencing was PBMCs. The DNA sequence is as follows: TGTGCCAGCAGCGTCCTAGCGGGGGACAATGAGCAGTTCTTC. The translation is CASSVLAGDNEQFF.